This record covers a single T cell receptor (beta chain). Its specific antigen is unknown. Per-base quality was not reported, and no clone a single base away is much larger than it. The donors were healthy, HIV-negative adults with no recently reported acute infections or vaccinations. Every donor was a Caucasian adult residing in Nashville, Tennessee, USA. For unsorted samples, tens of millions of PBMCs were counted, and genomic DNA was extracted using the QIAamp DNA Blood Mini kit. After blood collection by leukapheresis, PBMCs were isolated using Ficoll-Histopaque density gradient centrifugation and then cryopreserved in the vapor phase of liquid nitrogen. This entry belongs to a study of shared clonotypes between healthy human individuals (dated by TCRdb to the early 2020s). Notes on the research overall: Three men and a couple of women, aged 18 to 49 years, made up the cohort. Per donor, leukapheresis produced somewhere between about 0.94 and 10 billion PBMCs. To increase sequencing depth and limit assay-specific biases, TCR repertoire library preparation and sequencing were carried out by different laboratories using diverse techniques. To estimate repertoire size and how much clonotypes are shared between individuals, the study performed deep sequencing of blood TCR repertoires from a few healthy adults.

The paper's findings and limits, for the study overall: Based on pairwise subsampling, the degree of clonotype sharing among donors was expected to be affected by sequencing depth. Sampling was restricted to blood, and TCR repertoires in tissues likely differ from the TCR repertoires found in blood. Because the study included only a small number of donors, the genetic and exposure-history diversity represented was limited.

TCR CDR3 regions were amplified from genomic DNA by multiplex PCR using the deep immunoSEQ assay. Extracted genomic DNA from each cell subset was distributed evenly across all wells of several immunoSEQ 96-well plates, and each plate was treated as a replicate. Each replicate PCR for unsorted PBMC received about 0.3 ug genomic DNA, equal to tens of thousands of T cell genomes. Unsorted PBMC genomic DNA was sequenced across ten immunoSEQ deep assay plates. Purified libraries were measured with a Qubit 3.0 fluorometer, size-checked on a Bioanalyzer 2100, and measured again with the KAPA Library Quantification kit. Every immunoSEQ 96-well plate was sequenced on a dedicated single-read 150-cycle Illumina NextSeq 550 flow cell. From the authors' description of their analysis: Because the immunoSEQ output included only junctional sequences and no quality scores, the filtering could not be the same as the filtering used for full-length reads. Sequences were annotated with PyIR, a Python wrapper for IgBLAST v1.9, using IMGT germline references to assign V/J genes and CDR3. Reads with weak V/J assignments (E-value above 1e-6), missing CDR3, stop codons, out-of-frame junctions, or ambiguous translated residues were removed. V3J clonotypes were defined by identical inferred V gene, J gene, and CDR3 amino acid sequence. To compute the percentage overlap between repertoires, the number of shared unique clonotypes was divided by the size of the smaller repertoire. Repertoire richness was assessed with RTK rarefaction, the Chao1 estimator, and Recon v2.1 estimates of unobserved clonotypes. The clones in this table, taken by TCRdb from immuneACCESS, are in-frame only. Not every clone is retained; where verified, under half of the shortfall comes from an unresolved V gene, and the cause of the rest is unknown. For V, J and clone size, that table is used; D and trimming come from the DNA. The sample table holds about 490,000 clones, of which roughly 78% were seen once. The top ten constitute approximately 12% of the sample.

The CDR3 covers 13 residues, taking in both the cysteine and the phenylalanine. Left in the record is the CDR3 DNA by itself, 39 bases read in frame from the first base. Trimming takes 3 bases from V and 6 bases from J, and the germline ends sit 11 bases apart. As encoded in the germline V gene, CDR1 is SGHTA while CDR2 is FQGNSA. The sequenced sample was PBMCs. The sequence was obtained from a woman between 35 and 50 years old in good health. Some clones in this sample may be carry-over from other donors' samples. This chain joins TRBV7-2 to TRBJ1-1, with the D gene not clear enough to name. The CDR3 reads CASSFYAGAEAFF. The nucleotide sequence reads as follows: TGTGCCAGCAGCTTTTATGCCGGCGCTGAAGCTTTCTTT.